The sequence of this TCR beta chain was determined in a study of cytomegalovirus exposure and HLA in healthy donors (dated by TCRdb to 2016 to 2017). In terms of the full investigation: An earlier analysis of 587 of the donors reported 276 Gb of sequence data and 95 million to 130 million unique TCR beta sequences obtained from around 170 million T cells. About 280 gigabases of sequencing data and around 90 million unique TCR sequences made up an early release that covered approximately 700 HLA-typed donors. Of the 350 to 450 genotyped donors, about 84% fell in the genetic ancestry cluster associated with self-reported Caucasian donors. The study aimed to test whether cataloging public T cell receptors could reveal signatures of past pathogen exposure. The study profiled the T cell repertoires of 500 to 800 subjects by immunosequencing and related them to cytomegalovirus serostatus. Along with the roughly 700-subject first cohort, a separate validation cohort of over a hundred different subjects was used. To predict cytomegalovirus infection status, the study brought together high-throughput TCR immunosequencing, statistical association of individual TCRs with disease status, and machine learning. In a later analysis, previously published TCR beta repertoires from roughly 710 donors were re-analyzed and high-resolution HLA genotyping was added so that TCR occurrence patterns could be studied. In the later analysis, no new phenotypic data were used to find candidate immune exposures; instead, reliance was placed on TCR beta sequences and their occurrence across donors. An earlier analysis of around 540 of the donors applied high-throughput TCR beta sequencing to assess whether each TCR beta V gene segment acted as functional or pseudogenic. Donor age, sex, ethnicity and CMV serostatus were collected together with the repertoire data. A later genetic analysis used genome-wide SNP genotypes for about three fifths of the 666 donors, treating that subset as a discovery cohort. All discovery cohort repertoires had been generated using a single sequencing platform. Both class I and class II loci were covered by HLA typing, at four-digit resolution. The number of donors typed differed by locus, with about 629-630 for A, B, C, DRB1 and DQB1, 522 for DQA1, 600 to 610 for DPA1, and around 430 for DPB1. A handful of DR-DQ haplotypes were handled as single units for association and clustering because linkage in the cohort was strong. Across 300 to 500 genotyped donors of the cohort, an average of about 240,000 unique TCR beta nucleotide sequences per donor were sequenced, and about a sixth of those sequences were non-productive.

CDR1 and CDR2 are drawn from the germline V gene: KGHSH, LQKENI. V is trimmed back by 5 bases and J by 0 bases, and the junction contains 1 base that no gene match accounts for. The CDR3 runs 14 residues from the cysteine to the phenylalanine. Only the CDR3 portion is preserved as DNA: 42 bases, with reading frame beginning at the first base. Turning to this clone: Its antigen is currently not known. Base qualities are missing; no much larger clone stands one base away.

The cohort was made up of 650 to 700 healthy bone marrow donors. All cohort members were sampled while nominally healthy, although unrecorded immune exposures were likely present. Of the roughly 700 cohort members, around 290 had a positive CMV serostatus and about 350 had a negative one, while no CMV serostatus was recorded for the donor. A peripheral blood sample was provided by each donor, and peripheral blood mononuclear cells were used for TCR beta sequencing. Genomic DNA was extracted from the blood cell samples with the Qiagen DNeasy Blood Extraction Kit. Libraries came from the immunoSEQ multiplex PCR assay. For the multiplex PCR, a mixture combining 60 forward primers for TCR Vbeta segments and 13 reverse primers for TCR Jbeta segments was used. Amplification of the CDR3 region of rearranged TCR beta genes was performed with a multiplex PCR assay on genomic DNA. On the Illumina HiSeq System, the amplified TCR beta libraries were sequenced as 87-base-pair reads. Per the original workflow: A later analysis tallied around 87 million unique TCR beta chains across the approximately 670 repertoires, and approximately 12 million of those chains were shared by two or more donors. To remove PCR and sequencing errors, raw reads were error-corrected and collapsed into unique sequences using a nearest-neighbor algorithm that merged closely related sequences. V, D and J gene segments were assigned by aligning CDR3 sequences to IMGT reference sequences. Each retained sequence needed at least a six-nucleotide match to both a V gene segment and a J gene segment. A rearrangement was called productive if the CDR3 had no stop codons and remained in frame with V and J, and every other rearrangement was called non-productive. CDR3 was defined according to IMGT convention as the region running from the second conserved V-encoded cysteine to the conserved J-encoded phenylalanine. The earlier analysis of 587 of the donors excluded sequences that lacked an unambiguous match to a single V gene segment. In an earlier analysis of 450 to 700 of the donors, V segments were called functional above 56.7% productive rearrangements and were called segregating when the between-donor standard deviation exceeded 5%. A statistical classification framework was built to diagnose cytomegalovirus status from the catalog of TCR beta chain sequences. V and J gene assignment, in a later analysis, came from comparing TCR nucleotide sequences with IMGT/GENE-DB human TR gene sequences. Using the TCRdist pipeline, a later analysis assigned CDR3 sequences along with most-parsimonious VDJ recombination scenarios. In a later analysis, each TCR beta chain was defined by its CDR3 amino acid sequence together with its V-gene family, and reads without a unique V-gene family were excluded. In a later analysis, a few hundred highly shared, low-generation-probability nucleotide sequences were removed to address suspected cross-contamination and a sequencing artifact. In a later analysis, a clonal expansion index for each public chain was calculated from normalized within-repertoire ranks of inferred template counts. In a later analysis, generation probabilities were computed using a VDJ recombination model fitted to out-of-frame rearrangements, and the results were checked against IGoR. In a later analysis, TCR-TCR, TCR-HLA and TCR-CMV co-occurrence was scored with hypergeometric tests, and a repertoire-size bias correction was applied to TCR pairs. To estimate false discovery rates, a later analysis permuted the HLA or CMV assignments 20 times. A later analysis grouped co-occurring TCRs with DBSCAN, adding TCRdist sequence similarity when clustering within HLA-allele-positive subsets. Repertoires with fewer than 30,000 or more than 120,000 public chains were left out of co-occurrence clustering, as were a few repertoires with anomalous nucleotide sharing. TCRdb's version of the immuneACCESS table is confined to in-frame rearrangements and falls short of the full clone set. An unresolved V gene accounts for under half of the shortfall where checked; the remainder is of unknown origin. That table furnishes V, J and clone size, whereas the DNA furnished D and trimming. In all, the sample holds 200,000 to 250,000 clones, and about 83% of those were seen once. About 1.2% of the sample comes from the top ten.

Broader findings and caveats from the paper: A further reported finding was that TCR beta sequences accurately predicted the HLA-A and HLA-B alleles for most subjects in the first cohort. Specific HLA alleles were associated with over 15,000 TCR beta sequences at a false discovery rate of 0.05 in a later analysis. The study gave a list of about 150 TCR beta chains associated with cytomegalovirus. This cohort had only TCR beta chains sequenced, and the lack of alpha or paired-chain data limited which features could be detected. The 87-base-pair reads could not distinguish some IMGT-functional V segments, including TRBV6-2 and TRBV6-3, so those segments were excluded. The authors suggested that the approach could potentially be extended to other disease states and immunological phenotypes. Because some donors lacked HLA typing at each locus, the association tests relied only on the typed subset. Most CMV-associated TCR beta chains appeared to be HLA-restricted in a later analysis, and the HLA associations seemed to be driven largely by CMV exposure. In a later genetic analysis, a missense DCLRE1C variant was associated with V-gene and J-gene trimming of TCR beta chains, and the association was replicated in an independent cohort. The only immune exposure information available for the cohort was CMV serostatus. A group of highly shared sequence variants was considered likely to be a technical artifact of the sequencing pipeline. Assigning TCR associations to individual alleles was difficult when HLA alleles, especially DR and DQ, strongly co-occurred. In a later analysis, several top co-occurrence clusters were reported to appear linked to parvovirus B19, influenza, CMV and Epstein-Barr virus. Correlated functional status among segregating V segments might reflect linkage disequilibrium, but an unknown experimental factor could not be ruled out. Broadly in line with IMGT annotations, most TCR beta V segments showed up in productive rearrangements about 87% or about 30% of the time in an earlier analysis of several hundred of the donors. A later analysis found that TCR association rates varied across HLA loci, with DRB1 alleles showing the most associated TCRs and HLA-C alleles the fewest. While some public TCRs were present in many individuals, most TCR sequences turned up only very rarely across donors. Compared with the roughly 700-donor mean, donors in an Asian-associated ancestry cluster had fewer N-insertions in productive TCRs, according to a later genetic analysis. The classifier was reported to diagnose cytomegalovirus status with high specificity and sensitivity in both the original cohort and the validation cohort. The earlier analysis of fewer than 750 of the donors excluded some 15 rarely observed V segments, including chromosome 9 orphons, because counts were too low. In a later analysis, HLA-associated TCR beta chains were found to be more clonally expanded and to have lower generation probabilities than equally common non-associated chains. In vitro tests confirmed that a few of the cytomegalovirus-associated TCR beta chains recognize cytomegalovirus antigens. The presence/absence analyses assumed that sequencing depth was roughly uniform across donors, and that assumption may not be true.

The sequence links TRBV18 to TRBJ2-1; a stretch of 7 junction bases matches TRBD1. This TCR was recovered from a human donor in good health. Input material: PBMCs. The CDR3: CASSRTGSYNEQFF. The DNA sequence is TGTGCCAGCTCAAGGACAGGCTCCTACAATGAGCAGTTCTTC.